This T cell receptor beta chain was sequenced in a study of response to subunit inactivated influenza vaccine. Study-level points and caveats: Few new T cells, the authors suggested, are recruited by each seasonal influenza vaccination.

This clonotype was seen only a few times. What it recognizes is unknown. V was cut by 1 base and J by 5 bases, with 13 bases left in between. This CDR3 is 14 amino acids long. Germline V CDR1 and CDR2: DFQATT, SNEGSKA (reference sequence). From the RT-PCR reads, TCRdb called clonotypes with MiXCR, one entry per CDR3 protein. The table records 530,000 or so distinct CDR3 sequences, less than 30% of them present only once. The V call is TRBV20-1, the J call TRBJ2-3; the D gene is possibly TRBD1 (5 bases). The sample here was CD4+ T cells sorted from PBMCs, taken 4 to 6 days after vaccination. The clonotype was recovered from a man aged 50 to 59 who received an inactivated influenza vaccine. CDR3 coding DNA: TGCAGTGCTAGAGGTGTGGGGCGCATAGATACGCAGTATTTT. This codes for CSARGVGRIDTQYF.